These 2 T cell receptor beta chains were all obtained from the same sample, sequenced in a study of cytomegalovirus exposure and HLA in healthy donors. A multiplex PCR was run with 60 Vbeta primers and 13 Jbeta primers. TCRdb's table, derived via immunoSEQ multiplex PCR, lists solely in-frame clones and lacks some. The table includes 65,000 to 100,000 clones, roughly 77% detected once. Material: PBMCs. Receptors originate from a woman in her thirties or forties in good health and CMV-seropositive.

Comment on this clone: One end of the junction is discordant with germline, which a read error may explain. This chain links TRBV7-7 with TRBJ1-1; a possible D gene is TRBD1 (5 bases). CDR3 size: 13 residues. Germline V lookup: CDR1 SSHAT, CDR2 FNYEAQ (reference sequence). The CDR3 DNA follows: TGTGCTAGCAGCCCCAGGGTGAACACTGAAGCTTTCTTT. It specifies CASSPRVNTEAFF.

This sequence joins TRBV7-2 and TRBJ2-3; possibly TRBD2 for D (6 bases). V lost 3 bases and J 3 bases, leaving 10 bases between the germline ends. This CDR3 is built from 14 residues. The germline V gene has CDR1 SGHTA and CDR2 FQGNSA. CDR3 nucleotides: TGTGCCAGCAGCTTGGGGGGTAAGACAGATACGCAGTATTTT. It translates to CASSLGGKTDTQYF.